This is a list of T cell receptor beta chains from one sample in a study of blood T cell repertoires in COVID-19. Method: immunoSEQ multiplex PCR; TCRdb's copy keeps in-frame clones and lacks some. The table records 35,000 to 50,000 clones, roughly four fifths of them present only once. The sequencing input was peripheral blood. The source of these receptors is a woman between 55 and 75 years old with acute or convalescent COVID-19. Each CDR3 is given with its conserved first and last residue. Fields, in order: J gene, D gene, V gene, clone size, CDR3 DNA, CDR3 protein. A D gene is named only where the DNA matches it firmly. A clone size is listed for some rows: how often the clone was seen (once, few, many), or a class if it is expanded.

TRBJ1-2 | TRBD1 | TRBV6-1 | NA | TGTGCCAGCAGTGATGGACAGGGGATTCGCGGCTACACCTTC | CASSDGQGIRGYTF
TRBJ2-3 | TRBD2 | TRBV24-1 | NA | TGTGCCACCAGCCCGGTAGCGGGGGGGACCGCAGATACGCAGTATTTT | CATSPVAGGTADTQYF
TRBJ1-2 | NA | TRBV4-3 | NA | TGCGCCAGCAGCCAAGACCATCTTCGAGGCTATGGCTACACCTTC | CASSQDHLRGYGYTF
TRBJ1-1 | TRBD1 | TRBV10-3 | NA | TGTGCCATCAGTGATTGGGGCAGGGGGGACACTGAAGCTTTCTTT | CAISDWGRGDTEAFF
TRBJ2-2 | NA | TRBV15 | NA | TGTGCCACCAGCAAAGAAGCGGAGGGACTTTCGAACACCGGGGAGCTGTTTTTT | CATSKEAEGLSNTGELFF
TRBJ2-7 | NA | TRBV11-2 | once | TGTGCCAGCAGTCAATCCACCTACGAGCAGTACTTC | CASSQSTYEQYF
TRBJ1-3 | NA | TRBV29-1 | NA | TGCAGCGTGGCAGGGATGCGGAACACCATATATTTT | CSVAGMRNTIYF
TRBJ2-3 | TRBD2 | TRBV5-4 | NA | TGTGCCAGCAGCTTGCCTAGCGGGGGGGCAGCAGATACGCAGTATTTT | CASSLPSGGAADTQYF
TRBJ2-1 | NA | TRBV3-1/TRBV3-2 | NA | TGTGCCAGCAGCCACCTGGACAGAACCTACAATGAGCAGTTCTTC | CASSHLDRTYNEQFF
TRBJ2-3 | TRBD2 | TRBV7-8 | NA | TGTGCCAGCAGCCGTCTTGGGGTAGTAGCGGGGCCTAGCACAGATACGCAGTATTTT | CASSRLGVVAGPSTDTQYF
TRBJ1-5 | TRBD1 | TRBV7-9 | NA | TGTGCCAGCAGCTTATATTCCGGGACAGGCAATCAGCCCCAGCATTTT | CASSLYSGTGNQPQHF
TRBJ2-1 | TRBD1 | TRBV5-1 | NA | TGCGCCAGCAGCTTGGATGGGACAGAGACGAATGAGCAGTTCTTC | CASSLDGTETNEQFF
TRBJ2-3 | TRBD2 | TRBV11-2 | NA | TGTGCCAGCAGCCGTAACCCCCGACTAGCGGGGGCAACAGATACGCAGTATTTT | CASSRNPRLAGATDTQYF
TRBJ1-2 | TRBD1 | TRBV5-1 | NA | TGCGCCAGCAGCTTGGTGTCCAGGGGGCCGGGAAACTATGGCTACACCTTC | CASSLVSRGPGNYGYTF
TRBJ2-1 | TRBD2 | TRBV5-1 | once | TGCGCCAGCAGCGATTTACTAGCGGGGGGGCCTAATGAGCAGTTCTTC | CASSDLLAGGPNEQFF
TRBJ1-3 | NA | TRBV12-3/TRBV12-4 | few | TGTGCCAGCAGCCAGGACTTAGGAAACACCATATATTTT | CASSQDLGNTIYF
TRBJ1-1 | NA | TRBV30 | NA | TGTGCCTGGAGTTTGGACGGAGGCACTGAAGCTTTCTTT | CAWSLDGGTEAFF
TRBJ2-2 | TRBD1 | TRBV5-1 | few | TGCGCCAGCAGCTTGAAACAGGGGGTAAATCCCACCGGGGAGCTGTTTTTT | CASSLKQGVNPTGELFF
TRBJ1-4 | TRBD1 | TRBV5-1 | NA | TGCGCCAGCAGCTTGGTGTCAGGGGGCGATGAAAAACTGTTTTTT | CASSLVSGGDEKLFF
TRBJ2-7 | TRBD1 | TRBV18 | NA | TGTGCCAGCTCACCCATTTACCACATAAACCGGGACAGGAGCTCCTACGAGCAGTACTTC | CASSPIYHINRDRSSYEQYF
TRBJ1-2 | TRBD1 | TRBV2 | NA | TGTGCCAGCAGTGATGACAGGGGGCGAGGAGGCTACACCTTC | CASSDDRGRGGYTF
TRBJ2-3 | NA | TRBV14 | NA | TGTGCCAGCAGCACGCGTCGCGGGGGCCTTAGCACAGATACGCAGTATTTT | CASSTRRGGLSTDTQYF
TRBJ2-3 | NA | TRBV4-1 | NA | TGCGCCAGCAGCCAAGCCCCAACTAGCACAGATACGCAGTATTTT | CASSQAPTSTDTQYF
TRBJ1-1 | TRBD1 | TRBV19 | NA | TGTGCCAGTAGTACAAGGACAGGGGGCCCGTTCACTGAAGCTTTCTTT | CASSTRTGGPFTEAFF
TRBJ2-1 | TRBD2 | TRBV6-6 | NA | TGTGCCAGCTCCCCGAGGACTAGCGGTTACAGTGAGCAGTTCTTC | CASSPRTSGYSEQFF
TRBJ2-2 | TRBD1 | TRBV2 | once | TGTGCCAGCGTGGGACAGCTTCTCGGGGAGCTGTTTTTT | CASVGQLLGELFF
TRBJ1-2 | NA | TRBV19 | NA | TGTGCCAGTAGTGTCGACAGGAACTATGGCTACACCTTC | CASSVDRNYGYTF
TRBJ1-4 | TRBD1 | TRBV18 | once | TGTGCCAGCTCACCGGACAGGGTTAATGAAAAACTGTTTTTT | CASSPDRVNEKLFF
TRBJ2-7 | TRBD2 | TRBV29-1 | NA | TGCAGCGTTGAAGGGTCTAGCGGGAGTCCCTACGAGCAGTACTTC | CSVEGSSGSPYEQYF
TRBJ1-6 | NA | TRBV2 | NA | TGTGCCAGCAGTGAAGAGGGGGAGATGAGTTCACCCCTCCACTTT | CASSEEGEMSSPLHF
TRBJ1-1 | TRBD1 | TRBV16 | NA | TGTGCCAGCAGCCCAATCGGCGTCGGACAGGGGGCGCGGACTGAAGCTTTCTTT | CASSPIGVGQGARTEAFF
TRBJ2-1 | NA | TRBV6-5 | many | TGTGCCAGCAGTTATCGGGGCTCCTACAATGAGCAGTTCTTC | CASSYRGSYNEQFF
TRBJ1-5 | TRBD1 | TRBV12-5 | NA | TGTGCTAGTGGTTTGGCGACAGGGGGCTTGAGTCAGCCCCAGCATTTT | CASGLATGGLSQPQHF
TRBJ1-6 | NA | TRBV3-1/TRBV3-2 | NA | TGTGCCAGCAGCCAAGGCATCCCGGGACTCGGGAATTCACCCCTCCACTTT | CASSQGIPGLGNSPLHF
TRBJ2-1 | TRBD2 | TRBV2 | NA | TGTGCCAGCAGGAGGACTAGCGATGAGCAGTTCTTC | CASRRTSDEQFF
TRBJ2-7 | NA | TRBV27 | NA | TGTGCCAGCAGTTTATCGGGCGACCAGAAAAGCTCCTACGAGCAGTACTTC | CASSLSGDQKSSYEQYF
TRBJ2-7 | NA | TRBV18 | NA | TGTGCCAGCTCTCGGGGGATGCAGACAAGCGACGAGCAGTACTTC | CASSRGMQTSDEQYF
TRBJ1-2 | NA | TRBV30 | NA | TGTGCCTGGACGGCAGCAGGGACGGGGGACTTC | CAWTAAGTGDF
TRBJ1-1 | TRBD1 | TRBV19 | few | TGTGCCAGTAGGAAAGACAGGGACCGGGGCACTGAAGCTTTCTTT | CASRKDRDRGTEAFF
TRBJ1-2 | NA | TRBV4-1 | NA | TGCGCCAGCAGCCCACTGGGGGAGGGTGGCGACTATGGCTACACCTTC | CASSPLGEGGDYGYTF
TRBJ2-3 | TRBD2 | TRBV6-2/TRBV6-3 | NA | TGTGCCAGCAGCTCGCCAGCGGGGGCCCTGGGAGATACGCAGTATTTT | CASSSPAGALGDTQYF
TRBJ2-1 | TRBD1 | TRBV24-1 | NA | TGTGCCACCAGTGACATGCGGGTCAGGGGGACGGATGAGCAGTTCTTC | CATSDMRVRGTDEQFF